This T cell receptor (beta chain) was observed in a study of blood T cell repertoires in COVID-19. About the study: The study drew acute and convalescent COVID-19 samples from the United States, Italy and Spain. Sources were T cells, B-cell-depleted T cells, or PBMCs; the material itself was cDNA or gDNA.

Authors' methods: By means of reference gene primer amplification, nucleated cell counts were estimated. Sequenced by immunoSEQ multiplex PCR; TCRdb stores in-frame clones only, minus some. V and J calls and clone size are as listed in that table; D and trimming were resolved from the DNA. This sample has 130,000 to 150,000 clones, with around 80% found just once. With V trimmed by 7 bases and J by 3 bases, 15 bases remained unmatched. In germline, CDR1 is SGHTA, CDR2 FQGNSA. The length of the CDR3 is 17 residues. This rearrangement joins TRBV7-2 to TRBJ2-1, with 7 nucleotides matching TRBD2. The sample comprised peripheral blood. This clonotype originated in a human donor in a cohort sampled during active COVID-19. As DNA, the CDR3 is TGTGCCAGCACCCCACCCGGGGCTAGCGGCTACTACAATGAGCAGTTCTTC. Protein product: CASTPPGASGYYNEQFF.